The present T cell receptor (beta chain) was sequenced within a study of blood T cell repertoires in COVID-19. Study summary: Spain, Italy and the United States supplied samples that represented acute and convalescent COVID-19. Sample material is recorded as cDNA or gDNA derived from T cells, B-cell-depleted T cells, or PBMCs.

The method was immunoSEQ multiplex PCR; TCRdb's version includes in-frame clones alone and lacks a portion of them. The sample has 150,000 or so clones, 87% seen once; the top ten hold 1.6%. The CDR3 spans 15 residues. Between the trimmed V and J ends, which lost 4 bases and 10 bases, there was a span of 25 bases. Germline V gene data show CDR1 as GTSNPN and CDR2 as SVGIG (reference sequence). The TCR originated in a woman in her forties or fifties with acute or convalescent COVID-19. The sequencing input was peripheral blood. The chain links TRBV30 to TRBJ2-5; a possible D gene is TRBD1 (5 bases). This CDR3 is CAWITKGLQESSQYF. In nucleotides, the CDR3 is TGTGCCTGGATTACGAAGGGGCTTCAGGAAAGTAGCCAGTACTTC.